The clone carrying this T cell receptor (beta chain) was picked up a small number of times. This sample stems from a study of cytomegalovirus exposure and HLA in healthy donors. The germline V gene has CDR1 ENHRY and CDR2 SYGVKD. CDR3 length: 13 residues. V was pared by 10 bases and J by 11 bases, with 11 bases of the junction left unmatched. Primers for the PCR totalled 60 Vbeta and 13 Jbeta. Libraries were prepared by immunoSEQ multiplex PCR; TCRdb keeps only in-frame clonotypes and omits some of them. The repertoire holds 150,000 to 200,000 clones, with 68% as singletons. The chain has TRBV10-3 and TRBJ2-1, with 10 positions matching TRBD1. This clonotype was sampled from a woman between 18 and 29 years old in good health and CMV-seropositive. Specimen: PBMCs. CDR3 nucleotides: TGTGCCACCGAAACGGGACAGGGGTCCCAGCAGTTCTTC. This gives the protein CATETGQGSQQFF.